This TCR beta chain was identified in a study of T cells after yellow fever vaccination. The CDR3 consists of 16 residues. With V trimmed by 6 bases and J by 8 bases, 19 bases remained unmatched. The V gene's germline CDR1 is MDHEN and CDR2 SYDVKM. Making TCR cDNA involved 5'RACE template switching, which added UMIs and a universal primer site. TCRdb itself ran the 5' RACE reads through MiXCR, one entry per CDR3 protein. The sample comprises 450,000 to 600,000 distinct CDR3 sequences, around 16% of which are singletons, and 15% to 20% rests with the top ten. The sample was PBMCs, taken 5 days after the first yellow fever vaccination. The TCR originated in a young man who received the YFV17D yellow fever vaccine. V and J are TRBV28 and TRBJ2-7; 7 nucleotides match TRBD1. CDR3 sequence (DNA): TGTGCCAGCAGCCGTATAGGGACAGCGGATTCGAAGAAGCAGTACGTC. It specifies CASSRIGTADSKKQYV.